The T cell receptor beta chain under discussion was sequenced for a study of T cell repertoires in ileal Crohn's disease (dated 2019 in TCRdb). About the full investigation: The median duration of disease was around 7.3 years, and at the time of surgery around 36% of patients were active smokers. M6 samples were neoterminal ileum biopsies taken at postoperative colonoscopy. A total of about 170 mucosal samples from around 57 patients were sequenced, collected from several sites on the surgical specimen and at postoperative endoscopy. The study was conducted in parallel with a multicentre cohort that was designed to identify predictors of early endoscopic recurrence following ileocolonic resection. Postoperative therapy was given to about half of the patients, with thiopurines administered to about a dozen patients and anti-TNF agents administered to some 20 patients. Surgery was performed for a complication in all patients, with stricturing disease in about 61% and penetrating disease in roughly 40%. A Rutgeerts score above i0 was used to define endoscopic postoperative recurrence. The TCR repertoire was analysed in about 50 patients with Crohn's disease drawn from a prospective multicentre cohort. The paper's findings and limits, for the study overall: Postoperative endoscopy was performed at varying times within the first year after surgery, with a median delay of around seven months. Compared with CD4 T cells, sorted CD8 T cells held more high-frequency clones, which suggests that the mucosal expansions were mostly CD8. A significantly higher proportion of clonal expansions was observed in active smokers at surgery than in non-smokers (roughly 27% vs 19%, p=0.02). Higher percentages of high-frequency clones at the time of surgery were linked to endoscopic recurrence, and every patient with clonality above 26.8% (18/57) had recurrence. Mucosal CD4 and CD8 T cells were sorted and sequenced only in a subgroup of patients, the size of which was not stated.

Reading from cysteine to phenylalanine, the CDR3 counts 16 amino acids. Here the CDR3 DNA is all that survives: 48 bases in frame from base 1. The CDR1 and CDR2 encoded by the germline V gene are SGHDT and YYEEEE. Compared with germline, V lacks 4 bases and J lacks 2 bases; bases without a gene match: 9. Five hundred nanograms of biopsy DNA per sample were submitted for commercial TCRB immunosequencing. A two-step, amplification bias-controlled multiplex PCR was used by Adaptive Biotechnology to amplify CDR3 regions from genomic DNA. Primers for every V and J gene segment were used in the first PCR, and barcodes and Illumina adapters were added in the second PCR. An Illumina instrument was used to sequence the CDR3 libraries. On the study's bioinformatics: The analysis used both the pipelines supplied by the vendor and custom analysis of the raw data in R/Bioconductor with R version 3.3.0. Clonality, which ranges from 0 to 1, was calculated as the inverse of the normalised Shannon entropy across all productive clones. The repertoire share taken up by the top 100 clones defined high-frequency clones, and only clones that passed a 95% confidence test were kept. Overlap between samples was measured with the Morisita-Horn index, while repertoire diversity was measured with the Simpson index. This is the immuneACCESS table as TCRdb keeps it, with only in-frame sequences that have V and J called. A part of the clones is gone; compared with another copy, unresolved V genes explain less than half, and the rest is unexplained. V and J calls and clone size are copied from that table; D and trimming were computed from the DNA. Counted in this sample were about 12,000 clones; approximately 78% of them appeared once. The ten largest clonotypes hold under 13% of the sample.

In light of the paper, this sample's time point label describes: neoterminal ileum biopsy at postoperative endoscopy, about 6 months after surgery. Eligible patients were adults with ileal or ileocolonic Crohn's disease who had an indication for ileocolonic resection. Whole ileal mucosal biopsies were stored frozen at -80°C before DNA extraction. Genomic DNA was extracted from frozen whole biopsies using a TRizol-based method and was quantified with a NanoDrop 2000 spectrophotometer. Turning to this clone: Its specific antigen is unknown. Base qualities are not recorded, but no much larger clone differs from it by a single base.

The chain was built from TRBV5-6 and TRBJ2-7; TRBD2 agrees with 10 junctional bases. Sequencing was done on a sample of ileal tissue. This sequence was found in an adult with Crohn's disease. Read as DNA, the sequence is TGTGCCAGCAGCCCAAAGGGTAGCGGGAGGCCCTACGAGCAGTACTTC. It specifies CASSPKGSGRPYEQYF.